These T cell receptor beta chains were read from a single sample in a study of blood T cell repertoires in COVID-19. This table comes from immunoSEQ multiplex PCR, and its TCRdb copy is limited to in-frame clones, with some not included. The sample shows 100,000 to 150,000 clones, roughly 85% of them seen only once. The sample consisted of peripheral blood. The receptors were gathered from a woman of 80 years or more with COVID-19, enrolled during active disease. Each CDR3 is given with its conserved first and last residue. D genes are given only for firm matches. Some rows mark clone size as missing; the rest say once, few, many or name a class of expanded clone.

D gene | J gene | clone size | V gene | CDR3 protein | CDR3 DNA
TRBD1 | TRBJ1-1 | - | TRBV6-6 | CASSYDRENTEAFF | TGTGCCAGCAGTTACGACAGGGAGAACACTGAAGCTTTCTTT
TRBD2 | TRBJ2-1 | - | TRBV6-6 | CASSYGTSGSSHEQFF | TGTGCCAGCAGTTACGGGACTAGCGGGAGTTCCCATGAGCAGTTCTTC
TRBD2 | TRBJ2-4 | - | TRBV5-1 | CASSAGGGDLAKNIQYF | TGCGCCAGCAGCGCGGGAGGCGGGGATCTAGCCAAAAACATTCAGTACTTC
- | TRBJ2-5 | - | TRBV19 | CASSAWGKGESKETQYF | TGTGCCAGTAGTGCCTGGGGGAAGGGGGAGAGTAAAGAGACCCAGTACTTC
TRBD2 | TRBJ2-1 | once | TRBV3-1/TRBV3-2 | CASSQGAGVYNEQFF | TGTGCCAGCAGCCAAGGAGCGGGAGTCTACAATGAGCAGTTCTTC
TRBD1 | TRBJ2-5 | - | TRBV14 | CASSQAPQGARETQYF | TGTGCCAGCAGCCAAGCACCACAGGGGGCACGGGAGACCCAGTACTTC
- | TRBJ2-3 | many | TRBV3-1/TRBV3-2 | CASSQFTLTSDTQYF | TGTGCCAGCAGCCAATTTACCCTAACGTCAGATACGCAGTATTTT
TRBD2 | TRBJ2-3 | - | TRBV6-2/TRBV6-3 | CASSYIAGGPPDTQYF | TGTGCCAGCAGTTACATCGCGGGAGGGCCCCCAGATACGCAGTATTTT
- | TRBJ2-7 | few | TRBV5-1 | CASRTDSSSSYEQYF | TGCGCCAGCAGAACGGACAGCAGTAGCTCCTACGAGCAGTACTTC
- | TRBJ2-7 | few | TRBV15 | CATSRVEVGSYEQYF | TGTGCCACCAGCAGAGTGGAGGTAGGATCCTACGAGCAGTACTTC
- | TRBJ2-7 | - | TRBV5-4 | CASSFWPAGEQYF | TGTGCCAGCAGCTTTTGGCCCGCTGGCGAGCAGTACTTC
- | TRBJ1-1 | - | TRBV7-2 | CASSLYRDTEAFF | TGTGCCAGCAGCTTGTACAGGGACACTGAAGCTTTCTTT
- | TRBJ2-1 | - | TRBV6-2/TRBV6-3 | CASSTHNEQFF | TGTGCCAGCAGTACTCACAATGAGCAGTTCTTC
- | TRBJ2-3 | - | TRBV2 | CATTPQLGFAGTQYF | TGTGCCACGACACCCCAACTAGGTTTCGCAGGTACGCAGTATTTT
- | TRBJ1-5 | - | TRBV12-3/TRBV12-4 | CASTDHTDQPQHF | TGTGCCAGCACCGATCACACCGATCAGCCCCAGCATTTT
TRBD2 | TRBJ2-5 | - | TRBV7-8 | CASSLLTSGSSQETQYF | TGTGCCAGCAGCCTCCTTACTAGCGGGAGTTCCCAAGAGACCCAGTACTTC
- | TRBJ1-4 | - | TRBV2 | CASKGNRVEEKLFF | TGTGCCAGCAAGGGTAACAGGGTTGAGGAAAAACTGTTTTTT
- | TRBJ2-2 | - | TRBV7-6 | CASSFQQGSTGELFF | TGTGCCAGCAGCTTTCAACAGGGCAGCACCGGGGAGCTGTTTTTT
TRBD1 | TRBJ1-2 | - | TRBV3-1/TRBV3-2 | CASSPGTGDGYTF | TGTGCCAGCAGCCCCGGGACAGGGGATGGCTACACCTTC
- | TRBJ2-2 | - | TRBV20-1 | CSASFSYYTGELFF | TGCAGTGCTAGTTTTAGCTACTACACCGGGGAGCTGTTTTTT
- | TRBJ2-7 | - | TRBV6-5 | CASSYRGNTYEQYF | TGTGCCAGCAGTTACCGCGGGAACACCTACGAGCAGTACTTC
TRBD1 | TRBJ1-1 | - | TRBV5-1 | CASSPSGTGSNTEAFF | TGCGCCAGCAGCCCTTCCGGGACAGGGTCGAACACTGAAGCTTTCTTT
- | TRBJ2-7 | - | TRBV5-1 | CASSLNGPPSYEQYF | TGCGCCAGCAGCTTAAACGGTCCCCCTTCCTACGAGCAGTACTTC
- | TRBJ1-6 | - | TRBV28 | CASSFRGGRTNSPLHF | TGTGCCAGCAGTTTCCGTGGTGGGCGGACAAATTCACCCCTCCACTTT
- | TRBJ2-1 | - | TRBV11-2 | CASSRSREQFF | TGTGCCAGCAGCCGATCGCGGGAGCAGTTCTTC
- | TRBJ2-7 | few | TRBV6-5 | CASRGDRRYAEQYF | TGTGCCAGCCGGGGGGACAGGAGGTACGCCGAGCAGTACTTC
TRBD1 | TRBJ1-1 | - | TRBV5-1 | CASSPGQGHTEAFF | TGCGCCAGCAGCCCTGGACAGGGGCACACTGAAGCTTTCTTT
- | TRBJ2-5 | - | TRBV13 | CASSQRGGTYQETQYF | TGTGCCAGCAGCCAACGGGGCGGGACGTACCAAGAGACCCAGTACTTC
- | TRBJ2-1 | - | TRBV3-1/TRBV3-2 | CASSQAVGEQFF | TGTGCCAGCAGCCAGGCGGTGGGTGAGCAGTTCTTC
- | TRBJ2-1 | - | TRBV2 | CASSPTTYNEQFF | TGTGCCAGCAGCCCGACAACCTACAATGAGCAGTTCTTC
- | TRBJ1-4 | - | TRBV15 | CATSGAGGLSNEKLFF | TGTGCCACCAGCGGAGCTGGGGGCTTATCTAATGAAAAACTGTTTTTT
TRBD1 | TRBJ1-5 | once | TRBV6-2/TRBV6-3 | CASSGGQNQPQHF | TGTGCCAGCAGTGGGGGACAGAATCAGCCCCAGCATTTT
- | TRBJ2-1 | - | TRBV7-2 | CASTPFSGSLYNEQFF | TGTGCCAGCACCCCATTCTCCGGGAGTCTATACAATGAGCAGTTCTTC
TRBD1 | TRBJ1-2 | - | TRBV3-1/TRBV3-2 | CASSQVQGVYGYTF | TGTGCCAGCAGCCAAGTCCAGGGGGTGTATGGCTACACCTTC
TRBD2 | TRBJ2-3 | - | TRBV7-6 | CASSSRLAGSTDTQYF | TGTGCCAGCAGCTCCCGACTAGCGGGGAGCACAGATACGCAGTATTTT
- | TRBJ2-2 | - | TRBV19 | CASSIAGSELFF | TGTGCCAGTAGTATTGCAGGGTCTGAGCTGTTTTTT
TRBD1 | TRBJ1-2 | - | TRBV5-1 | CASSVDRNYGYTF | TGCGCCAGCAGCGTGGACAGGAACTATGGCTACACCTTC
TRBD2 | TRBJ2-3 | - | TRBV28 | CASSGGGAFADTQYF | TGTGCCAGCAGCGGGGGAGGGGCGTTCGCAGATACGCAGTATTTT
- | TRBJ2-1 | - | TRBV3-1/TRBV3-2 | CASSQVTRVKRTSYNEQFF | TGTGCCAGCAGCCAAGTTACGAGGGTCAAGCGGACCTCCTACAATGAGCAGTTCTTC
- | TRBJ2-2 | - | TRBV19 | CASSIDHNTGELFF | TGTGCCAGTAGTATAGATCATAACACCGGGGAGCTGTTTTTT
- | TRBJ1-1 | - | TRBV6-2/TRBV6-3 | CASSDTGGRAFF | TGTGCCAGCAGCGATACGGGGGGTAGAGCTTTCTTT
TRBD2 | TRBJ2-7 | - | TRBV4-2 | CASSQVSSSGSYEQYF | TGTGCCAGCAGCCAAGTTTCGTCTAGCGGGAGTTACGAGCAGTACTTC
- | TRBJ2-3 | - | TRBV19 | CASSSLGGGSPDTQYF | TGTGCCAGTAGTTCTCTAGGGGGAGGGAGCCCAGATACGCAGTATTTT
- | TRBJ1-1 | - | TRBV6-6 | CASRRTDMNTEAFF | TGTGCCAGCAGACGGACAGACATGAACACTGAAGCTTTCTTT